One sample yielded the 20 T cell receptor beta chains listed below, sequenced in a study of T cell responses to AZD1222 COVID-19 vaccine. This table comes from immunoSEQ multiplex PCR, and its TCRdb copy is limited to in-frame clones, with some not included. This sample has tens of thousands of clones, with 60% to 80% found just once. The sample in question was peripheral blood, obtained on day 0 of AZD1222 vaccination. Receptors originate from an adult in good health.

CDR3 amino acids: CASSLVPSGPYNEQFF. CDR3 nucleotides: TGTGCCAGCAGCTTAGTGCCTAGCGGGCCTTACAATGAGCAGTTCTTC. The V call is TRBV11-3, the J call TRBJ2-1, with 8 bases matching TRBD2. The CDR3 totals 16 residues. J gave up 4 bases and V 1 base, and 6 bases lay outside the gene matches. CDR1 and CDR2 from the germline V gene are SGHNT and YENEEA.

The DNA of the CDR3 is TGTGCTAGTGGTTTGGCTAGGGGGACAGGGGGCCGTGGCTACACCTTC. This translates into CASGLARGTGGRGYTF. This sequence joins TRBV12-5 and TRBJ1-2; 12 positions agree with TRBD1. V shed 1 base, J shed 7 bases, and the junction held 7 bases outside the gene matches. The CDR3 runs 16 residues. Germline lookup yields CDR1 LGHNT and CDR2 FRNRAP.

This clone is medium-sized within its sample. V is TRBV5-1 and J is TRBJ2-7, with 7 bases fitting TRBD2. V dropped 4 bases and J dropped 0; count of bases not matched to a gene: 4. This CDR3 spans 14 amino acids. Germline V lookup: CDR1 SGHRS, CDR2 YFSETQ. The CDR3 DNA is TGCGCCAGCAGCGTGGGGGACTACTCCTACGAGCAGTACTTC. Its translation is CASSVGDYSYEQYF.

The chain links TRBV10-3 to TRBJ1-4, with 7 bases identical to TRBD1. Germline V CDR1 and CDR2: ENHRY, SYGVKD. The CDR3 runs 17 residues. Trimming at V came to 3 bases and at J to 4 bases, leaving 11 bases not matched to a gene. CDR3 nucleotide sequence: TGTGCCATCAGTGACTCCTACAGGGGTGGGGATAATGAAAAACTGTTTTTT. It translates to CAISDSYRGGDNEKLFF.

This chain uses TRBV5-1 with TRBJ2-3; 7 bases agree with TRBD2. The CDR3 has 15 amino acids. The V gene end was trimmed by 4 bases and the J gene end by 2 bases; junction bases not matched to a gene: 7. In germline, CDR1 is SGHRS, CDR2 YFSETQ. The CDR3 DNA sequence: TGCGCCAGCAGCCTGACCAGCGGGACCACAGATACGCAGTATTTT. This codes for CASSLTSGTTDTQYF.

The chain's CDR3 is CASAPGLAGGKDTGELFF. CDR3 coding DNA: TGTGCCAGCGCCCCGGGGCTAGCGGGAGGGAAAGACACCGGGGAGCTGTTTTTT. The chain recombines TRBV19 with TRBJ2-2, with 12 bases lining up with TRBD2. Germline V gene lookup returns CDR1 LNHDA and CDR2 SQIVND (reference sequence). The CDR3 spans 18 residues. V lost 9 bases, J lost 3 bases, and 14 bases stayed unmatched.

This sequence joins TRBV7-9 and TRBJ1-2; no reliable D call. Germline CDR1 reads SEHNR; CDR2 reads FQNEAQ (reference sequence). CDR3 length equals 12 residues. V lost 3 bases to trimming and J lost 5 bases, with 7 bases between them. CDR3 bases: TGTGCCAGCAGCTTGGCAGGATATGGCTACACCTTC. Amino acids: CASSLAGYGYTF.

The chain employs TRBV28 and TRBJ1-5, with a tentative D call TRBD1 (5 bases). V dropped 2 bases and J dropped 6 bases, with 11 bases sitting between them. This CDR3 is built from 14 residues. Germline CDR1 reads MDHEN; CDR2 reads SYDVKM. The chain's CDR3 is CASSLIRVAQPQHF. For the CDR3, the DNA is TGTGCCAGCAGTTTAATCAGGGTCGCTCAGCCCCAGCATTTT.

This sequence joins TRBV29-1 and TRBJ1-1, with 7 positions matching TRBD1. The CDR3 covers 14 residues. J was trimmed by 2 bases and V by 0 bases; bases with no gene match: 3. The germline gives CDR1 SQVTM, CDR2 ANQGSEA. CDR3 coding DNA: TGCAGCGTTGAAGACAGGGGGAGAAACACTGAAGCTTTCTTT. This codes for CSVEDRGRNTEAFF.

The chain joins TRBV9 to TRBJ2-2; D perhaps matches TRBD1 (6 bases). V dropped 0 bases and J dropped 5 bases, with 8 bases sitting between them. The length of the CDR3 is 14 residues. Germline V gene data show CDR1 as SGDLS and CDR2 as YYNGEE. This chain's CDR3 is CASSVGQGTGELFF. CDR3 nucleotides: TGTGCCAGCAGCGTAGGGCAGGGGACCGGGGAGCTGTTTTTT.

This clone was picked up a small number of times. CDR3 amino acids: CASSSGTGTDTQYF. The CDR3 DNA sequence: TGTGCCAGCAGCTCCGGGACTGGCACAGATACGCAGTATTTT. The chain carries TRBV7-2 and TRBJ2-3; weak D call: TRBD2 (6 bases). CDR3 length equals 14 residues. Trimming left V 4 bases short and J 1 base short, with 9 bases between. In germline, CDR1 is SGHTA, CDR2 FQGNSA. The whole variable domain, remainder taken from reference TRBV7-2 and TRBJ2-3, is GAGVSQSPSNKVTEKGKDVELRCDPISGHTALYWYRQSLGQGLEFLIYFQGNSAPDKSGLPSDRFSAERTGGSVSTLTIQRTQQEDSAVYLCASSSGTGTDTQYFGPGTRLTVL.

The chain joins TRBV2 to TRBJ1-1; D ambiguous. The CDR3 has 13 residues. Trimming shortened V by 2 bases and J by 7 bases, and 11 bases separated the two germline ends. Germline V lookup: CDR1 SNHLY, CDR2 FYNNEI. CDR3 region: CASSELQHLEAFF. In DNA, the CDR3 is TGTGCCAGCAGTGAACTACAACATCTTGAAGCTTTCTTT.

This rearrangement joins TRBV11-1 to TRBJ2-7; TRBD2 might be the D (5 bases). Germline CDR1 reads SGHAT; CDR2 reads FQDESV (reference sequence). This CDR3 region has 14 residues. V lost 5 bases and J lost 6, with 17 bases in between. The CDR3 coding sequence is TGTGCCAGCAGCCCAACTAGTTTTAGCCGCGAGCAGTACTTC. The encoded protein is CASSPTSFSREQYF.

CDR3 in DNA: TGTGCCAGCAGCTTAGCAGAGAACACTGAAGCTTTCTTT. This encodes CASSLAENTEAFF. This chain connects TRBV11-3 to TRBJ1-1; the D is unclear. Germline assignment: CDR1 SGHNT and CDR2 YENEEA. V was cut by 1 base and J by 1 base, with 4 bases left in between. The CDR3 is made up of 13 amino acids.

This chain links TRBV28 with TRBJ1-3; D uncertain. In germline, CDR1 is MDHEN, CDR2 SYDVKM. V was pared by 1 base and J by 3 bases, with 10 bases between. The CDR3 totals 15 residues. CDR3 nucleotides: TGTGCCAGCAGTTTATCCTCGGCAGGTGGAAACACCATATATTTT. Protein product: CASSLSSAGGNTIYF.

CDR3 DNA: TGTGCCAGCAGTGGCAGACAGGGGGTCTATAATTCACCCCTCCACTTT. Protein product: CASSGRQGVYNSPLHF. The genes are TRBV2 and TRBJ1-6; 9 bases align to TRBD1. The germline CDR1 and CDR2 sequences are SNHLY and FYNNEI. V shed 4 bases and J 3 bases; nucleotides not matched to a gene: 4. The CDR3 is 16 residues long.

The V call is TRBV5-1, the J call TRBJ1-1; D is unresolved. V was pared by 0 bases and J by 0 bases, with 6 bases between. The CDR3 is made up of 14 amino acids. Germline-derived CDR1 and CDR2 are SGHRS and YFSETQ. The CDR3 DNA reads as TGCGCCAGCAGCTTGGACGTTATGAACACTGAAGCTTTCTTT. Its translation is CASSLDVMNTEAFF.

This chain connects TRBV21-1 to TRBJ1-1. TRBV21-1 is a known pseudogene. The length of the CDR3 is 21 residues. The CDR3 is CASSLRPDYPASGRMNTEAFF. CDR3 bases: TGTGCCAGCAGTTTGAGACCCGATTACCCGGCGTCCGGACGGATGAACACTGAAGCTTTCTTT.

The V call is TRBV18, the J call TRBJ1-1; D is uncertain. Germline V gives CDR1 KGHSH, CDR2 LQKENI. The V end was cut by 5 bases, the J end by 1 base, with 8 bases between. There are 13 residues in the CDR3. CDR3 sequence: CASSDQANTEAFF. CDR3 in DNA: TGTGCCAGCTCAGACCAGGCGAACACTGAAGCTTTCTTT.

The genes are TRBV25-1 and TRBJ2-7; D call uncertain. The CDR3 sequence is 11 residues long. Per germline, CDR1 MGHDK and CDR2 SYGVNS. V lost 1 base to trimming and J lost 4 bases, with 2 bases between them. The CDR3 DNA reads TGTGCCAGCAGTGAATGGTACGAGCAGTACTTC. As protein: CASSEWYEQYF.